The 21 T cell receptor beta chains given below trace back to one sample, sequenced in a study of blood T cell repertoires in COVID-19. The repertoire was sequenced with immunoSEQ multiplex PCR; TCRdb's copy has only in-frame clones and lacks some. The sample gives more than 450,000 clones, about nine tenths of which show up once; approximately 0.7% is in the top ten. Sequenced input: PBMCs or T cells enriched from blood (not recorded which). Receptors were obtained from a woman between 18 and 29 years old who had recovered from COVID-19.

The chain couples TRBV30 to TRBJ2-1; TRBD1 is a possible D gene (5 bases). The germline V gene has CDR1 GTSNPN and CDR2 SVGIG (reference sequence). V was shortened by 1 base and J by 7 bases, with 8 bases between the two germline ends. The CDR3 is 12 amino acids. The CDR3 reads CAWSGGLNEQFF. In DNA, the CDR3 is TGTGCCTGGAGTGGGGGCCTTAATGAGCAGTTCTTC.

The gene calls are TRBV4-1 and TRBJ1-1, with 7 bases that match TRBD1. The CDR3 contains 15 residues. Germline V gene lookup returns CDR1 MGHRA and CDR2 YSYEKL. Trimming cost V 4 bases and J 4 bases; bases outside gene matches: 9. For the CDR3, the DNA is TGCGCCAGCAGCCGCATCAGGGGGTTAGGCACTGAAGCTTTCTTT. Its protein product is CASSRIRGLGTEAFF.

This clone came up a few times. The chain uses TRBV2 and TRBJ1-6; D possibly corresponds to TRBD1 (5 bases). Trimming removed 4 bases at V and 10 bases at J, with 14 bases between. Germline CDR1 reads SNHLY; CDR2 reads FYNNEI. The CDR3 sequence is 14 residues long. CDR3 in DNA: TGTGCCAGCAGTGTGGACGGGGGTGGGTCACCCCTCCACTTT. Residues: CASSVDGGGSPLHF.

The chain is built from TRBV29-1 and TRBJ2-1; TRBD2 agrees at 11 bases. CDR1 SQVTM and CDR2 ANQGSEA come from the germline V gene. The CDR3 runs to 15 residues. Trimming removed 7 bases from V and 6 bases from J; junction bases left unmatched: 11. CDR3 sequence (DNA): TGCAGCGGCCTTATAGCGGGGGGGCCCGGCAATGAGCAGTTCTTC. It codes for CSGLIAGGPGNEQFF.

The V gene is TRBV5-1, the J gene TRBJ1-3, with D maybe TRBD1 (5 bases). Trimming shortened V by 0 bases and J by 0 bases, and 7 bases separated the two germline ends. The CDR3 runs to 15 residues. CDR1 is SGHRS and CDR2 is YFSETQ in the germline V gene. The CDR3 spells CASSLVGASGNTIYF. The CDR3 DNA sequence: TGCGCCAGCAGCTTGGTAGGGGCCTCTGGAAACACCATATATTTT. Looking up the rest from reference TRBV5-1 and TRBJ1-3 gives the full variable domain: KAGVTQTPRYLIKTRGQQVTLSCSPISGHRSVSWYQQTPGQGLQFLFEYFSETQRNKGNFPGRFSGRQFSNSRSEMNVSTLELGDSALYLCASSLVGASGNTIYFGEGSWLTVV.

V gene TRBV7-9 combines with J gene TRBJ1-2, with TRBD1 matching 7 bases. Germline V lookup: CDR1 SEHNR, CDR2 FQNEAQ (reference sequence). V was clipped by 5 bases and J by 0 bases; unmatched bases: 15. The length of the CDR3 is 18 residues. CDR3 DNA: TGTGCCAGCAGCCCGGGGGGGGGACAGACCTCTTCTAACTATGGCTACACCTTC. Translated, it gives CASSPGGGQTSSNYGYTF.

The rearrangement links TRBV24-1 to TRBJ2-2; 8 nucleotides agree with TRBD2. The CDR3 sequence is 14 residues long. V was clipped by 3 bases and J by 6 bases; unmatched bases: 2. Per the germline V gene, CDR1 is KGHDR and CDR2 is SFDVKD. CDR3 sequence (DNA): TGTGCCACCAGTGATGCGGGGGGACCCGGGGAGCTGTTTTTT. This codes for CATSDAGGPGELFF.

This clone is a singleton in its sample. The V and J genes are TRBV9 and TRBJ1-3; D remains unclear. The V gene lost 0 bases and the J gene lost 2 bases, with 3 bases spanning the gap. Germline CDR1 and CDR2: SGDLS and YYNGEE. This CDR3 region has 13 residues. The CDR3 DNA follows: TGTGCCAGCAGCGTAGCAACTGGAAACACCATATATTTT. Residues: CASSVATGNTIYF.

This clone was observed once. The chain employs TRBV29-1 and TRBJ1-1, with 8 bases matching TRBD1. Germline CDR1 and CDR2: SQVTM and ANQGSEA. Trimming at V came to 4 bases and at J to 0 bases, leaving 13 bases not matched to a gene. The CDR3 consists of 17 residues. As DNA, the CDR3 is TGCAGCGTTGCGCCTATAGCAGGGGGCAACGTGAACACTGAAGCTTTCTTT. It is translated as CSVAPIAGGNVNTEAFF. Complete variable domain (other parts from reference TRBV29-1 and TRBJ1-1): SAVISQKPSRDICQRGTSLTIQCQVDSQVTMMFWYRQQPGQSLTLIATANQGSEATYESGFVIDKFPISRPNLTFSTLTVSNMSPEDSSIYLCSVAPIAGGNVNTEAFFGQGTRLTVV.

In this sample, this clone turned up once. The chain couples TRBV2 to TRBJ1-3; D is ambiguous. CDR1 is SNHLY, CDR2 FYNNEI, per germline. This CDR3 is 14 amino acids long. V was trimmed by 3 bases and J by 4 bases, leaving 10 bases between them. The CDR3 bases are TGTGCCAGCAGTGAGGAGAGATTAGGAAACACCATATATTTT. Translating it yields CASSEERLGNTIYF. The variable domain in full, completed from reference TRBV2 and TRBJ1-3, reads EPEVTQTPSHQVTQMGQEVILRCVPISNHLYFYWYRQILGQKVEFLVSFYNNEISEKSEIFDDQFSVERPDGSNFTLKIRSTKLEDSAMYFCASSEERLGNTIYFGEGSWLTVV.

For this clone: This CDR3 is also generated by other DNA sequences in the sample. This chain connects TRBV28 to TRBJ1-6, with D maybe TRBD1 (5 bases). The length of the CDR3 is 12 residues. Trimming removed 4 bases at V and 7 bases at J, with 5 bases between. Germline values: CDR1 MDHEN, CDR2 SYDVKM. The chain's CDR3 is CASSSGNSPLHF. CDR3 sequence (DNA): TGTGCCAGCAGTTCAGGGAATTCACCCCTCCACTTT.

Notes on this clone: The same CDR3 also results from other DNA sequences found in this sample. The chain uses TRBV5-1 and TRBJ1-2; 9 nucleotides line up with TRBD1. Germline CDR1 reads SGHRS; CDR2 reads YFSETQ. The CDR3 is 14 residues long. J lost 5 bases, V lost 0 bases, and 2 bases had no gene match. The CDR3 DNA is TGCGCCAGCAGCTTGGCGACAGGGGGGTATGGCTACACCTTC. Amino acid sequence: CASSLATGGYGYTF.

This chain uses TRBV5-1 with TRBJ2-3, with 7 bases identical to TRBD1. Germline V gene sequence: CDR1 SGHRS, CDR2 YFSETQ. Trimming cost V 1 base and J 2 bases; bases outside gene matches: 10. The CDR3 length is 17 residues. DNA of the CDR3: TGCGCCAGCAGCTTGTTCGTCACAGGGGTCATCACAGATACGCAGTATTTT. It is translated as CASSLFVTGVITDTQYF.

This CDR3 reads CASGTGGTGNTIYF. As DNA, the CDR3 is TGTGCCAGCGGGACAGGGGGAACTGGAAACACCATATATTTT. The gene calls are TRBV2 and TRBJ1-3, with 11 bases lining up with TRBD1. Germline V gives CDR1 SNHLY, CDR2 FYNNEI. J was trimmed by 2 bases and V by 8 bases; bases with no gene match: 2. CDR3 length: 14 residues.

The chain uses TRBV28 and TRBJ1-3; D is unresolved. CDR1 MDHEN and CDR2 SYDVKM come from the germline V gene. V lost 4 bases and J 3 bases, leaving 16 bases between the germline ends. There are 16 residues in the CDR3. In nucleotides, the CDR3 is TGTGCCAGCAGTTCGTTGAGTGGGCTGGATGGAAACACCATATATTTT. Protein sequence: CASSSLSGLDGNTIYF.

This clone was seen more than once but under ten times. V gene TRBV2 combines with J gene TRBJ2-1, with D perhaps matching TRBD1 (6 bases). Germline values: CDR1 SNHLY, CDR2 FYNNEI. V lost 5 bases to trimming and J lost 6 bases, with 8 bases between them. The CDR3 contains 12 residues. The CDR3 DNA reads TGTGCCAGCAGTCAGGACAGCAATGAGCAGTTCTTC. Translating gives CASSQDSNEQFF.

The chain links TRBV18 to TRBJ1-2, with 9 bases aligning to TRBD1. The CDR3 loop spans 15 amino acids. V dropped 3 bases and J dropped 4; count of bases not matched to a gene: 6. Per the germline V gene, CDR1 is KGHSH and CDR2 is LQKENI. The CDR3 here is CASSPAQGAGYGYTF. CDR3 in DNA: TGTGCCAGCTCACCTGCACAGGGGGCCGGCTATGGCTACACCTTC.

Here the CDR3 reads CASSCPGSGYEQYF. The DNA for the CDR3 is TGCGCCAGCAGTTGTCCGGGATCAGGCTACGAGCAGTACTTC. The chain carries TRBV10-1 and TRBJ2-7, with a weak D call TRBD2 (5 bases). This CDR3 has 14 amino acids. The germline CDR1 and CDR2 sequences are WNHNN and SYGVQD (reference sequence). Between the trimmed V and J ends, which lost 5 bases and 3 bases, there was a span of 14 bases.

This clone was counted only a few times. V is TRBV5-1 and J is TRBJ1-2, with 7 positions matching TRBD1. This CDR3 is built from 15 residues. Germline CDR1 is SGHRS and CDR2 is YFSETQ. Trimming cost V 4 bases and J 7 bases; bases outside gene matches: 13. CDR3 nucleotide sequence: TGCGCCAGCAGCCAACTAACAGGGGATTTCGGTGGCTACACCTTC. Its protein product is CASSQLTGDFGGYTF. Full variable domain (remainder filled in from reference TRBV5-1 and TRBJ1-2): KAGVTQTPRYLIKTRGQQVTLSCSPISGHRSVSWYQQTPGQGLQFLFEYFSETQRNKGNFPGRFSGRQFSNSRSEMNVSTLELGDSALYLCASSQLTGDFGGYTFGSGTRLTVV.

This clone was recorded once. This rearrangement joins TRBV28 to TRBJ2-5; 7 nucleotides align to TRBD2. V gave up 7 bases and J gave up 4 bases; unmatched junction bases: 9. Germline CDR1 is MDHEN and CDR2 is SYDVKM. The CDR3 has 14 residues. The CDR3 DNA follows: TGTGCCAGCACCCATCCGACGGGGGGAGAGACCCAGTACTTC. It is translated as CASTHPTGGETQYF.

Of note for this clone: Other nucleotide sequences from this sample produce the same CDR3. DNA of the CDR3: TGTGCCAGTAGTATTGGACAGGATAATCAGCCCCAGCATTTT. Protein sequence: CASSIGQDNQPQHF. The chain recombines TRBV19 with TRBJ1-5; 7 nucleotides line up with TRBD1. V trimming: 3 bases; J trimming: 4 bases; junction bases outside the gene matches: 3. The CDR3 loop spans 14 amino acids. Germline values: CDR1 LNHDA, CDR2 SQIVND (reference sequence).